This T cell receptor beta chain was observed in a study of T cells expressing NK-cell markers. Study summary: Each TCR beta repertoire originated in sorted T cells that were CD3+CD56+NKG2C+, CD3+CD56+NKG2C- or CD3+CD56-NKG2C+. Study-wide findings and caveats: Roughly six donors showed dominant NKG2C+ clonotypes comprising about 1.0-7.5% of their CD8+ T cells. These clonotypes, the leaders elsewhere, also led the CD3+CD56-NKG2C+ fraction in four donors.

Regarding this clonotype: Its specificity is not known.

Reanalyzing the 5' RACE reads, TCRdb keeps one entry per CDR3 protein, without DNA. With some 150,000 distinct CDR3 sequences in the sample, the ten largest clones hold roughly 35%. This CDR3 region has 13 residues. Germline CDR1 and CDR2: MNHNY and SVGAGI (reference sequence). The genes are TRBV6-6 and TRBJ2-3. Source material: blood T cells: a sorted CD56 or NKG2C T cell subset, CD4+ or CD8+ T cells, or bulk PBMC T cells (not recorded which). The TCR sequence derives from a woman in her forties or fifties in good health. CDR3 protein: CASSRLATDTQYF.